This is a list of T cell receptor beta chains from one sample in a study of identical twins. TCRdb ran MiXCR on the 5' RACE reads and lists one entry per CDR3 protein. In the table there are about 890,000 distinct CDR3 sequences, 9% to 15% of which are singletons. These data were also reused for a study on yellow fever vaccine responses in identical twins.

The sequencing input was PBMCs. The receptors originated from a woman aged 18-29 years in good health. Both conserved end residues are part of each CDR3. The D gene is left open where the match is weak. Size tells how often a clone was seen (once, few, many) or the class of an expanded clone, and some rows leave it out.

TGTGCCAGTAGTATAACCAGGGAAGAGACCCAGTACTTC CASSITREETQYF few TRBV19 - TRBJ2-5 13
TGTGCCAGCAGCGTAGGATCCCGGGCAGAGACCCAGTACTTC CASSVGSRAETQYF - TRBV9 - TRBJ2-5 14
TGCAGCGTTGCCCTTTACCTGGGACAGGTTAAAGAGACCCAGTACTTC CSVALYLGQVKETQYF many TRBV29-1 TRBD1 TRBJ2-5 16
TGTGCCAGCAGTTACTCGACAGCTTACGGCACCGGGGAGCTGTTTTTT CASSYSTAYGTGELFF few TRBV6-5 - TRBJ2-2 16
TGTGCCAGCTCACCAAAGGACCCCGGGGAGCTGTTTTTT CASSPKDPGELFF few TRBV18 - TRBJ2-2 13
TGTGCCAGCAGAACAGGGGGCGCGGAGACCCAGTACTTC CASRTGGAETQYF few TRBV28 TRBD1 TRBJ2-5 13
TGTGCCAGCAGTTTATCCCAGGGTGTCGGCAACTATGGCTACACCTTC CASSLSQGVGNYGYTF few TRBV27 - TRBJ1-2 16
TGCAGTGCTAGTGGCCTAGCGTTCAATGAGCAGTTCTTC CSASGLAFNEQFF few TRBV20-1 - TRBJ2-1 13
TGTGCCATCAATTTTATAGCGGGAGGGCTTTTGGATACGCAGTATTTT CAINFIAGGLLDTQYF - TRBV10-3 TRBD2 TRBJ2-3 16
TGTGCCAGCAGCCTCCAGGGGGATAGGGAAAAACTGTTTTTT CASSLQGDREKLFF many TRBV7-9 TRBD1 TRBJ1-4 14
TGTGCCAGCAGCTTACTCGGGACTAGCGGGGTGTTAGATACGCAGTATTTT CASSLLGTSGVLDTQYF - TRBV5-5 TRBD2 TRBJ2-3 17
TGTGCCAGCAAACAGCGGGGAATCTACAATGAGCAGTTCTTC CASKQRGIYNEQFF few TRBV6-1 TRBD2 TRBJ2-1 14
TGTGCCACCAGCACTTCGAGGAACACCGGGGAGCTGTTTTTT CATSTSRNTGELFF few TRBV15 - TRBJ2-2 14
TGTGCCAGCAGCTCACCCACAGGGGTGGCTGAAGCTTTCTTT CASSSPTGVAEAFF - TRBV7-9 TRBD1 TRBJ1-1 14
TGTGCCAGCAGCGCGGGACAGGTGGGGCAGCCCCAGCATTTT CASSAGQVGQPQHF few TRBV11-2 TRBD1 TRBJ1-5 14
TGTGCCAGCAGCTTAGAGGCAATAGAGACCCAGTACTTC CASSLEAIETQYF - TRBV7-8 - TRBJ2-5 13
TGCAGTGCTAGAGGGGGACAGCTCCAAGAGACCCAGTACTTC CSARGGQLQETQYF - TRBV20-1 TRBD1 TRBJ2-5 14
TGTGCCAGCAAACAACAGGGGAGGGAAAAACTGTTTTTT CASKQQGREKLFF many TRBV12-3/TRBV12-4 TRBD1 TRBJ1-4 13
TGTGCCAGCAGCTTGGTGGGAGGATTTAACACCGGGGAGCTGTTTTTT CASSLVGGFNTGELFF - TRBV5-5 - TRBJ2-2 16
TGTGCCAGCAGCGCCCCGCGCCGAGGGGGGCGGGTCTATTGGGAGCTGTTTTTT CASSAPRRGGRVYWELFF many TRBV11-2 - TRBJ2-2 18
TGCAGTGCTAGAGAGATTGGGACAGGGCTCTACGAGCAGTACTTC CSAREIGTGLYEQYF - TRBV20-1 TRBD1 TRBJ2-7 15
TGTGCCACCAGTGTGAACAATGAGCAGTTCTTC CATSVNNEQFF - TRBV24-1 - TRBJ2-1 11
TGCAGTGCTAGAGCGGAGCGGGAAAGTCCTGAGCAGTTCTTC CSARAERESPEQFF few TRBV20-1 TRBD2 TRBJ2-1 14
TGTGCCAGCAGTTTTGGGACAGGGCACACAGATACGCAGTATTTT CASSFGTGHTDTQYF many TRBV12-3/TRBV12-4 TRBD1 TRBJ2-3 15
TGTGCCAGCAGCTTAGGGTTCGGTAGCGAGAGCCAAGAGACCCAGTACTTC CASSLGFGSESQETQYF many TRBV11-2 - TRBJ2-5 17
TGTGCCAGCAGCAGAAATAAGAACACCGGGGAGCTGTTTTTT CASSRNKNTGELFF few TRBV5-4 - TRBJ2-2 14
TGTGCCAGCAGTTACGAGGACTCCTACAATGAGCAGTTCTTC CASSYEDSYNEQFF few TRBV6-2/TRBV6-3 - TRBJ2-1 14
TGCAGCGTCGGGGGGGGTGCGGGCACAGATACGCAGTATTTT CSVGGGAGTDTQYF few TRBV29-1 TRBD2 TRBJ2-3 14
TGTGCCATCAGTGAGTCTCGTGTACAGGGTGCTTTTAGGGCCAACGTCCTGACTTTC CAISESRVQGAFRANVLTF few TRBV10-3 - TRBJ2-6 19
TGTGCCAGCAGTTTAAAGGGGGGTCCCCACGAGCAGTACTTC CASSLKGGPHEQYF few TRBV12-3/TRBV12-4 - TRBJ2-7 14
TGCAGCGTTCTTCTAGCGGGCACCTACGAGCAGTACTTC CSVLLAGTYEQYF few TRBV29-1 TRBD2 TRBJ2-7 13
TGTGCCAGCAGCCGGGACAGGGGCTATGAGCAGTTCTTC CASSRDRGYEQFF many TRBV7-8 TRBD1 TRBJ2-1 13
TGTGCCAGCACCGCGGTCCTTCGCGGGGCTAGCACAGATACGCAGTATTTT CASTAVLRGASTDTQYF - TRBV7-8 - TRBJ2-3 17
TGTGCCAGCAGGCGTGGACACAGCTCTGGAAACACCATATATTTT CASRRGHSSGNTIYF few TRBV3-1 - TRBJ1-3 15